Below, 8 T cell receptor beta chains from the same sample are listed, as sequenced in a study of blood T cell repertoires in COVID-19. The method was immunoSEQ multiplex PCR; TCRdb's version includes in-frame clones alone and lacks a portion of them. The table lists about 300,000 clones, 86% of them singletons. The sequenced sample was PBMCs or T cells enriched from blood (not recorded which). Receptor source: a woman aged 18-35 years who had recovered from COVID-19.

This clone was observed a single time. The chain couples TRBV9 to TRBJ2-7, with a tentative D call TRBD1 (7 bases). Germline V lookup: CDR1 SGDLS, CDR2 YYNGEE. The CDR3 sequence is 15 residues long. The V and J ends lost 0 bases and 3 bases respectively, with 13 bases between them. In nucleotides, the CDR3 is TGTGCCAGCAGCGTAGATTCTCAGGGGGGCTACGAGCAGTACTTC. Amino acids: CASSVDSQGGYEQYF.

The J gene is TRBJ2-5, the V gene TRBV6-5; 9 bases match TRBD1. The CDR3 covers 14 residues. The V segment lost 6 bases and the J segment 6 bases; nucleotides outside the gene matches: 8. The V gene's germline CDR1 is MNHEY and CDR2 SVGAGI. Written as DNA, the CDR3 is TGTGCCAGCAGGGCCGGGACAGGGATTCAGACCCAGTACTTC. It translates to CASRAGTGIQTQYF.

The genes are TRBV6-4 and TRBJ2-3; 9 bases match TRBD2. Germline loops: CDR1 MRHNA, CDR2 SNTAGT. The CDR3 is made up of 14 amino acids. V was clipped by 3 bases and J by 5 bases; unmatched bases: 3. The CDR3 DNA sequence: TGTGCCAGCAGTGAAGCGGGAGGCGGAGATACGCAGTATTTT. Translating it yields CASSEAGGGDTQYF.

The chain employs TRBV20-1 and TRBJ1-2; 8 bases fit TRBD1. The CDR3 is made up of 17 amino acids. Losses at the gene ends were 3 bases for V and 1 base for J; bases not matched to a gene: 13. From germline, CDR1 is DFQATT and CDR2 SNEGSKA (reference sequence). DNA for the CDR3: TGCAGTGCTAGTTCGTCCCTTGGGACAGGAATTAACTATGGCTACACCTTC. It translates to CSASSSLGTGINYGYTF.

The genes are TRBV10-3 and TRBJ1-1; 8 nucleotides align to TRBD1. This CDR3 region has 16 residues. The ends lost 0 bases at V and 1 base at J; junction bases unmatched: 4. Germline values: CDR1 ENHRY, CDR2 SYGVKD. CDR3 sequence reads: CAISESIGTGNTEAFF. DNA for the CDR3: TGTGCCATCAGTGAGTCGATCGGGACAGGGAACACTGAAGCTTTCTTT.

V usage is TRBV6-5 and J usage is TRBJ2-3; D gene unclear. V lost 6 bases to trimming and J lost 7 bases, with 11 bases between them. Germline-derived CDR1 and CDR2 are MNHEY and SVGAGI. CDR3 length equals 12 residues. The CDR3 nucleotides are TGTGCCAGCAGAGACGGAGCGAATACGCAGTATTTT. Translated: CASRDGANTQYF.

V is TRBV19 and J is TRBJ1-1; 7 bases match TRBD1. CDR3 length: 14 amino acids. Per the germline V gene, CDR1 is LNHDA and CDR2 is SQIVND (reference sequence). V shed 5 bases, J shed 1 base, and the junction held 4 bases outside the gene matches. The CDR3: CASSSRQGNTEAFF. DNA for the CDR3: TGTGCCAGTAGTTCCCGACAGGGGAACACTGAAGCTTTCTTT.

This clone occurred a few times. The chain employs TRBV5-6 and TRBJ2-2; weak D call: TRBD1 (7 bases). The CDR3 is made up of 14 amino acids. The V gene lost 5 bases and the J gene lost 4 bases, with 12 bases spanning the gap. In germline, CDR1 is SGHDT, CDR2 YYEEEE. The CDR3 bases are TGTGCCAGCAGTAACAGGGGAGGCACCGGGGAGCTGTTTTTT. Translation: CASSNRGGTGELFF.